This TCR beta chain was documented in a study of CD8+ T cells in alopecia areata. Study-level information: The SALT score measured affected scalp surface percentage in treated patients.

Treatment denoted: oral pan-JAK inhibitor, 5-10 mg twice daily. Sorting of CD4+ and CD8+ T cells was performed on PBMCs. Reverse transcription of extracted RNA yielded cDNA, which provided the sequencing template. Some clones are missing from TCRdb's copy, which holds only in-frame ones; the method was immunoSEQ multiplex PCR. Of around 200,000 clones listed, about 60% are singletons. The germline V gene has CDR1 MNHEY and CDR2 SMNVEV (reference sequence). V shed 6 bases and J 2 bases; nucleotides not matched to a gene: 7. The length of the CDR3 is 15 residues. Sample: CD8+ T cells sorted from blood, taken at week 24, from a patient treated with tofacitinib. V usage is TRBV27 and J usage is TRBJ1-2; 9 nucleotides line up with TRBD1. The sequence derives from a human donor with alopecia areata. For the CDR3, the DNA is TGTGCCAGCAGGGGACAGGGTCATATAAACTATGGCTACACCTTC. Protein product: CASRGQGHINYGYTF.